This T cell receptor beta chain was identified in a study of OX40 agonist ivuxolimab in advanced cancers. Study information: Partial responses were achieved by three patients, one with hepatocellular carcinoma and two with cutaneous melanoma.

The repertoire was sequenced with immunoSEQ multiplex PCR; TCRdb's copy has only in-frame clones and lacks some. This table holds fewer than 65,000 clones, 88% found once. The CDR3 covers 16 residues. Trimming at V came to 2 bases and at J to 6 bases, leaving 7 bases not matched to a gene. Germline CDR1 SGHTA, CDR2 FQGTGA. This clone was found a few times. This specimen was CD4+ or CD8+ T cells sorted from blood, taken in a trial of the OX40 agonist ivuxolimab. This TCR was recovered from an adult with an advanced solid tumor such as melanoma, head and neck, liver or kidney cancer. V gene TRBV7-3 combines with J gene TRBJ2-1, with 10 bases aligning to TRBD1. CDR3 DNA sequence: TGTGCCAGCAGCTTATTTGGGACAGGGGTCCGCAATGAGCAGTTCTTC. Protein sequence: CASSLFGTGVRNEQFF.